These T cell receptor beta chains were read from a single sample in a study of blood T cells in healthy people across ages. TCRdb called the 5' RACE reads again in MiXCR, with one record for every CDR3 protein. The repertoire includes some 900,000 distinct CDR3 sequences, 29% of them detected once, and roughly 17% sits in the top ten. The sequencing sample was made of blood. The receptor set was obtained from an elderly woman in good health. Each CDR3 is given with its conserved first and last residue. A D gene is named only where the DNA matches it firmly. Clone size, where shown, is once, few, many, or a class for clones that have expanded.

clone_size	v_call	j_call	d_call	cdr3_aa	cdr3_nt
NA	TRBV7-9	TRBJ2-7	TRBD2	CASSSLGGTSISYEQYF	TGTGCCAGCAGCTCCCTCGGCGGGACTAGCATCTCCTACGAGCAGTACTTC
NA	TRBV7-6	TRBJ1-1	NA	CASSLDTHRSWRRTEAFF	TGTGCCAGCAGCTTAGACACCCACCGGTCCTGGAGGCGGACTGAAGCTTTCTTT
many	TRBV7-8	TRBJ2-1	TRBD1	CASRESGQGYNEQFF	TGTGCCAGCAGGGAGTCGGGACAGGGGTACAATGAGCAGTTCTTC
NA	TRBV4-1	TRBJ2-3	TRBD1	CASSQQVRGLTDTQYF	TGCGCCAGCAGCCAACAAGTAAGGGGGCTCACAGATACGCAGTATTTT
NA	TRBV3-1	TRBJ2-7	NA	CASSQEGRLAYEQYF	TGTGCCAGCAGCCAGGAGGGGCGACTGGCCTACGAGCAGTACTTC
once	TRBV5-1	TRBJ2-2	TRBD1	CASSTGGRTGELFF	TGCGCCAGCAGCACAGGGGGCCGGACCGGGGAGCTGTTTTTT
NA	TRBV7-2	TRBJ2-1	NA	CASSLAFYGYNEQFF	TGTGCCAGCAGCTTAGCGTTCTACGGCTACAATGAGCAGTTCTTC
few	TRBV11-3	TRBJ2-1	TRBD2	CASSWGGGETYNEQFF	TGTGCCAGCAGCTGGGGGGGAGGGGAAACCTACAATGAGCAGTTCTTC
NA	TRBV5-4	TRBJ2-5	NA	CASSLGDRNQETQYF	TGTGCCAGCAGCTTGGGGGACCGAAACCAAGAGACCCAGTACTTC
few	TRBV27	TRBJ1-5	NA	CASSPRPVSNQPQHF	TGTGCCAGCAGTCCCCGACCCGTGAGCAATCAGCCCCAGCATTTT
NA	TRBV7-2	TRBJ2-3	NA	CASSTFRGDTQYF	TGTGCCAGCAGCACATTTCGAGGGGATACGCAGTATTTT
NA	TRBV20-1	TRBJ2-7	TRBD2	CSARDGGSSEQYF	TGCAGTGCTAGAGATGGCGGGAGCTCCGAGCAGTACTTC
NA	TRBV10-3	TRBJ2-2	TRBD2	CAISAGGVLGGELFF	TGTGCCATCAGTGCCGGGGGGGTCCTTGGCGGGGAGCTGTTTTTT
few	TRBV20-1	TRBJ2-3	TRBD2	CSANRWTSGSFDTQYF	TGCAGTGCCAACCGTTGGACTAGCGGGAGTTTTGATACGCAGTATTTT
many	TRBV24-1	TRBJ2-3	TRBD2	CATSARTSGENTDTQYF	TGTGCCACCAGTGCCCGGACTAGCGGGGAAAATACAGATACGCAGTATTTT
NA	TRBV7-2	TRBJ1-1	NA	CASRVSAQLNTEAFF	TGTGCCAGCAGAGTTAGTGCACAGCTGAACACTGAAGCTTTCTTT
NA	TRBV5-1	TRBJ1-1	NA	CASNRDNGDTEAFF	TGCGCCAGCAACCGGGACAATGGGGACACTGAAGCTTTCTTT
few	TRBV6-2/TRBV6-3	TRBJ1-1	TRBD1	CASDLRGDSRISAFF	TGTGCCAGTGATCTTAGGGGGGACAGCCGTATATCGGCTTTCTTT
NA	TRBV3-1	TRBJ1-1	NA	CASSQSPGTAEAFF	TGTGCCAGCAGTCAATCTCCCGGGACGGCTGAAGCTTTCTTT
NA	TRBV27	TRBJ2-7	NA	CASSKRQPAYEQYF	TGTGCCAGCAGTAAACGACAGCCTGCCTACGAGCAGTACTTC
NA	TRBV19	TRBJ2-1	NA	CASSIGQGSFYNEQFF	TGTGCCAGTAGTATTGGGCAGGGAAGCTTCTACAATGAGCAGTTCTTC
few	TRBV6-1	TRBJ1-5	NA	CASSVWGARGSNQPQHF	TGTGCCAGCAGTGTTTGGGGGGCGCGGGGCAGCAATCAGCCCCAGCATTTT
many	TRBV7-2	TRBJ1-6	NA	CASSFRPGNGDSPLHF	TGTGCCAGCAGCTTTAGGCCAGGGAATGGCGATTCACCCCTCCACTTT
few	TRBV27	TRBJ1-5	NA	CASSLFLGFQLQHF	TGTGCCAGCAGTTTATTCTTGGGATTTCAGCTCCAGCATTTT
many	TRBV3-1	TRBJ2-5	TRBD2	CASSQDWGASGGQETQYF	TGTGCCAGCAGCCAAGATTGGGGGGCTAGCGGGGGACAAGAGACCCAGTACTTC
NA	TRBV12-3/TRBV12-4	TRBJ2-7	TRBD2	CASSLVGLAGGGEQYF	TGTGCCAGCAGTTTAGTGGGACTAGCGGGAGGTGGCGAGCAGTACTTC